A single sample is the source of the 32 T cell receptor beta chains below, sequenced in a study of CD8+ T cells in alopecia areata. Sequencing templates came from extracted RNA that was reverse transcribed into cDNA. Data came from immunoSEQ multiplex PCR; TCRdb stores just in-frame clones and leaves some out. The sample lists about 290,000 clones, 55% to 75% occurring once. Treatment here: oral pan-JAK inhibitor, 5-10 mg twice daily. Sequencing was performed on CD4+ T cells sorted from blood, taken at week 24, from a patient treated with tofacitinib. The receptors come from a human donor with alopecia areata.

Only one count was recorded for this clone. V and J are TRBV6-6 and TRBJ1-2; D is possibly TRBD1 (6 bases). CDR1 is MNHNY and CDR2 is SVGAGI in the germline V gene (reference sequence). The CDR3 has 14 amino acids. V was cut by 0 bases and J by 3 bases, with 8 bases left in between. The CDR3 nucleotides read TGTGCCAGCAGTTACTCGAACAGGGACTATGGCTACACCTTC. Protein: CASSYSNRDYGYTF.

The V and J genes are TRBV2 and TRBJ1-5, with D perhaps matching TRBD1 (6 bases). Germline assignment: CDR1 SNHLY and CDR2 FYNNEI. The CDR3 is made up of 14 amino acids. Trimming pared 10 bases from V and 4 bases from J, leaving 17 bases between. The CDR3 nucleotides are TGTGCCACCGCCAAGGACAGCGCTAATCAGCCCCAGCATTTT. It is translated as CATAKDSANQPQHF. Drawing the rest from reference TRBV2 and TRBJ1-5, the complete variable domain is EPEVTQTPSHQVTQMGQEVILRCVPISNHLYFYWYRQILGQKVEFLVSFYNNEISEKSEIFDDQFSVERPDGSNFTLKIRSTKLEDSAMYFCATAKDSANQPQHFGDGTRLSIL.

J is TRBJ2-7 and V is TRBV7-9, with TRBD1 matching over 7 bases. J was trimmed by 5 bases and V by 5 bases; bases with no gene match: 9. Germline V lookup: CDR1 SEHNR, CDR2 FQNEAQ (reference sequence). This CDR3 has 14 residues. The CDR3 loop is CASSLRGRGDEQYF. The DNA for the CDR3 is TGTGCCAGCAGCCTTAGGGGGCGCGGAGACGAGCAGTACTTC.

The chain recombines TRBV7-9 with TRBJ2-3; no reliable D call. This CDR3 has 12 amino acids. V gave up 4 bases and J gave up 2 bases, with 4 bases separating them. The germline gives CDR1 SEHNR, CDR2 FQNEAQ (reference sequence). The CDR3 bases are TGTGCCAGCAGCTGGAACACAGATACGCAGTATTTT. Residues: CASSWNTDTQYF.

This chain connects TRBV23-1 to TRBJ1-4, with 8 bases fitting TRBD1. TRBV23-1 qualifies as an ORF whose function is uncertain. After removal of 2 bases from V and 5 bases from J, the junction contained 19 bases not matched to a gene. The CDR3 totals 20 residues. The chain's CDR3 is CASSQRKWGLPGQANEKLFF. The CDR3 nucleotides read TGCGCCAGCAGTCAACGAAAATGGGGCCTACCGGGACAGGCAAATGAAAAACTGTTTTTT.

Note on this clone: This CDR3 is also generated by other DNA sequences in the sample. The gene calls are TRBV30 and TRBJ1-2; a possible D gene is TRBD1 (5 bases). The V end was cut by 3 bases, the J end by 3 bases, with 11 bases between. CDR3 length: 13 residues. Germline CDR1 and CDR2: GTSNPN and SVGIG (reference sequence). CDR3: CAWRTGADYGYTF. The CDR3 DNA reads TGTGCCTGGAGAACTGGGGCCGACTATGGCTACACCTTC.

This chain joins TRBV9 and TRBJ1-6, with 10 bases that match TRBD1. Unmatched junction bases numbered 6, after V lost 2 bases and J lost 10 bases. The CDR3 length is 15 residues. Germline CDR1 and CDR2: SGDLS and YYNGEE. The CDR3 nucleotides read TGTGCCAGCAGCGTTCAAGGGACAGGGGTCTCACCCCTCCACTTT. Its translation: CASSVQGTGVSPLHF. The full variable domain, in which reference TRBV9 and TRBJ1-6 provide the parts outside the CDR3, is DSGVTQTPKHLITATGQRVTLRCSPRSGDLSVYWYQQSLDQGLQFLIQYYNGEERAKGNILERFSAQQFPDLHSELNLSSLELGDSALYFCASSVQGTGVSPLHFGNGTRLTVT.

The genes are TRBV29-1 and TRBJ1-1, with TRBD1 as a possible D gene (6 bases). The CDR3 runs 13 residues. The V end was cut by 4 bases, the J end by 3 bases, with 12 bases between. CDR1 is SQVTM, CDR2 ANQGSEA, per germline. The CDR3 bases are TGCAGCGTTGCTTCACAGGGACACACTGAAGCTTTCTTT. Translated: CSVASQGHTEAFF.

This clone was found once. CDR3 protein: CASSLVGETQYF. CDR3 DNA: TGTGCCAGCAGTCTGGTAGGGGAGACCCAGTACTTC. V usage is TRBV6-1 and J usage is TRBJ2-5; D remains ambiguous. The CDR3 runs 12 residues. Germline-derived CDR1 and CDR2 are MNHNS and SASEGT. The V end was cut by 5 bases, the J end by 5 bases, with 9 bases between.

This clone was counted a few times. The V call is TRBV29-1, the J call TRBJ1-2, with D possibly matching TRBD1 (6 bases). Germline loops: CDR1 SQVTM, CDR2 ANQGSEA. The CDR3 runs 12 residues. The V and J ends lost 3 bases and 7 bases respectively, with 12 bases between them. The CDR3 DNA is TGCAGCGTTGATTGGCAGGGGTCTGGCTACACCTTC. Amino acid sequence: CSVDWQGSGYTF.

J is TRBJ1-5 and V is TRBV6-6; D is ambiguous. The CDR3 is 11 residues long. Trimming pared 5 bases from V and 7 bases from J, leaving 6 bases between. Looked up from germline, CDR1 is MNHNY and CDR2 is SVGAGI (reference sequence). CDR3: CASSLGQPQHF. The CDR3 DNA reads TGTGCCAGCAGTCTCGGACAGCCCCAGCATTTT.

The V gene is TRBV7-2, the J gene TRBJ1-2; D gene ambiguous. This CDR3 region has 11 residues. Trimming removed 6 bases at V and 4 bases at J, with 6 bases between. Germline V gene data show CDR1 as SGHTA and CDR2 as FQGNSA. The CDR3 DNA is TGTGCCAGCAGTCGCTCCTATGGCTACACCTTC. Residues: CASSRSYGYTF.

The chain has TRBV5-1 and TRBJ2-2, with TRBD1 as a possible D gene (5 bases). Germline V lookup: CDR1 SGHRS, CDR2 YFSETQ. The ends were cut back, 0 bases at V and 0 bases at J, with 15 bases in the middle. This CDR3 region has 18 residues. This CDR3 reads CASSLARWTTANTGELFF. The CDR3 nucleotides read TGCGCCAGCAGCTTGGCCAGGTGGACAACGGCGAACACCGGGGAGCTGTTTTTT.

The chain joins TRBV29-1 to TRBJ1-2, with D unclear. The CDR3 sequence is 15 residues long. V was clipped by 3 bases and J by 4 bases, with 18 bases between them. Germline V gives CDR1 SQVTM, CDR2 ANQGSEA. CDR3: CSVEPVPSRIYGYTF. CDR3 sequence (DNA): TGCAGCGTTGAGCCAGTCCCATCACGCATCTATGGCTACACCTTC.

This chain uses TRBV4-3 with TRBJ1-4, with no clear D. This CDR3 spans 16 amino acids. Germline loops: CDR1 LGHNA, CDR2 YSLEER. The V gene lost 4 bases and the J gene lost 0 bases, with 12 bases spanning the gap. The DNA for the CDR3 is TGCGCCAGCAGCCGCATCGGGTTTGCAACTAATGAAAAACTGTTTTTT. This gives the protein CASSRIGFATNEKLFF.

As DNA, the CDR3 is TGCAGTGCTAGTCTGAAGTACGAGCAGTACTTC. This encodes CSASLKYEQYF. This chain connects TRBV20-1 to TRBJ2-7, with D unresolved. The germline V gene encodes CDR1 DFQATT and CDR2 SNEGSKA (reference sequence). Trimming removed 3 bases at V and 4 bases at J, with 7 bases between. The CDR3 spans 11 residues.

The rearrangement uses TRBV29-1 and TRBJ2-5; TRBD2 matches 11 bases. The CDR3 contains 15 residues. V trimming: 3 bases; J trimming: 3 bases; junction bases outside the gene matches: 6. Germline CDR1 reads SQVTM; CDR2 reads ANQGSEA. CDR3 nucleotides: TGCAGCGTTGATAGGTTACTAGCGGGGGAAGAGACCCAGTACTTC. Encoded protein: CSVDRLLAGEETQYF.

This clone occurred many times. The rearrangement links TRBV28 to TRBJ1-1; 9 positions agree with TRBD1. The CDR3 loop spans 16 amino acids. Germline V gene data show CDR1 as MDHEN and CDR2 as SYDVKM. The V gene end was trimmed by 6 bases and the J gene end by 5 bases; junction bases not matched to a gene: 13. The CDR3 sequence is CASRPPGQGVGTEAFF. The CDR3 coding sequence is TGTGCCAGCAGACCCCCGGGACAGGGAGTAGGGACTGAAGCTTTCTTT.

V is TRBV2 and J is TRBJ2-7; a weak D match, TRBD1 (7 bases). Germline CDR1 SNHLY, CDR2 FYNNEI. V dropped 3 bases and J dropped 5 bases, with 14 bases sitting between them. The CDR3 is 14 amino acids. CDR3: CASSEGRGANEQYF. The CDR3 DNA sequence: TGTGCCAGCAGTGAGGGCAGGGGGGCCAACGAGCAGTACTTC.

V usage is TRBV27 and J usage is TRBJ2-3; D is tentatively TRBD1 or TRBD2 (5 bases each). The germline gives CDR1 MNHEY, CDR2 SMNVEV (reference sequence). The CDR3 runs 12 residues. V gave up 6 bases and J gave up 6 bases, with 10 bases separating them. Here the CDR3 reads CASRQGPDTQYF. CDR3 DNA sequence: TGTGCCAGCAGGCAGGGACCGGATACGCAGTATTTT.

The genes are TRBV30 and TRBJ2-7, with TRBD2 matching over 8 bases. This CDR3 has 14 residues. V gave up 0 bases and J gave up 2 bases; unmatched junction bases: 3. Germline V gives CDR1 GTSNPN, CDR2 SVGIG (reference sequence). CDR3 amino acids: CAWSVTSGPYEQYF. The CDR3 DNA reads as TGTGCCTGGAGTGTAACTAGCGGTCCCTACGAGCAGTACTTC.

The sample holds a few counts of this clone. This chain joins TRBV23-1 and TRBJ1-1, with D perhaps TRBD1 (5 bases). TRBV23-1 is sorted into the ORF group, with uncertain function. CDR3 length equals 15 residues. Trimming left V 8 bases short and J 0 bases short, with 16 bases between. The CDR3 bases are TGCGCCAGCGCTCCGATGGGACGGGTGAACACTGAAGCTTTCTTT. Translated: CASAPMGRVNTEAFF.

The CDR3 nucleotides read TGTGCCAGCAGCTCGAGGGGGCATAACTATGGCTACACCTTC. Its protein is CASSSRGHNYGYTF. V is TRBV5-4 and J is TRBJ1-2, with TRBD1 identical over 7 bases. Unmatched junction bases numbered 3, after V lost 3 bases and J lost 1 base. This CDR3 has 14 amino acids. Germline assignment: CDR1 SGHNT and CDR2 YYREEE (reference sequence). The variable domain in full, completed from reference TRBV5-4 and TRBJ1-2, reads ETGVTQSPTHLIKTRGQQVTLRCSSQSGHNTVSWYQQALGQGPQFIFQYYREEENGRGNFPPRFSGLQFPNYSSELNVNALELDDSALYLCASSSRGHNYGYTFGSGTRLTVV.

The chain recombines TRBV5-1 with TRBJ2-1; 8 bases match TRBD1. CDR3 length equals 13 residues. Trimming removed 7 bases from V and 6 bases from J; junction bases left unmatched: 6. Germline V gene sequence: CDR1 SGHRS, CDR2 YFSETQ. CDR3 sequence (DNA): TGCGCCAGCGGAGCAGGGGGCTCCAATGAGCAGTTCTTC. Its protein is CASGAGGSNEQFF.

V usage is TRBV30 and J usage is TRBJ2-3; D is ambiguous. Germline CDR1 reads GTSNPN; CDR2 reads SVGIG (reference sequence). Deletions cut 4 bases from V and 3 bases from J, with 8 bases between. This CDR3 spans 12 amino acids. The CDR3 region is CAWIKETDTQYF. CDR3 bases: TGTGCCTGGATAAAGGAGACAGATACGCAGTATTTT.

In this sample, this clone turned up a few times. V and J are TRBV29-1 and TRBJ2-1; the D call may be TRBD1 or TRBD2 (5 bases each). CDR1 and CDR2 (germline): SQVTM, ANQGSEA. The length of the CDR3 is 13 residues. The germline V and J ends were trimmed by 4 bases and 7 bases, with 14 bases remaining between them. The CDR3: CSVGGGQANEQFF. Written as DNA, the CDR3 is TGCAGCGTTGGGGGCGGGCAGGCTAATGAGCAGTTCTTC.

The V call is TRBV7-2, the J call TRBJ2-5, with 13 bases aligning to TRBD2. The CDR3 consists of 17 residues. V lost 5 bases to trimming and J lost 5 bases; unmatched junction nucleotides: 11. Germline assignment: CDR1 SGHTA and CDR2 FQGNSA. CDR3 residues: CASSLGTSGDFRETQYF. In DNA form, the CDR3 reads TGTGCCAGCAGCCTAGGGACTAGCGGGGACTTTAGGGAGACCCAGTACTTC.

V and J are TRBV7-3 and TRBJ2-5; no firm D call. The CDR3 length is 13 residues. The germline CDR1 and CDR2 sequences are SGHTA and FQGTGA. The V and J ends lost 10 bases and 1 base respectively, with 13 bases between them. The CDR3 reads CATKVQAQETQYF. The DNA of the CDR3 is TGTGCCACCAAGGTTCAGGCCCAAGAGACCCAGTACTTC.

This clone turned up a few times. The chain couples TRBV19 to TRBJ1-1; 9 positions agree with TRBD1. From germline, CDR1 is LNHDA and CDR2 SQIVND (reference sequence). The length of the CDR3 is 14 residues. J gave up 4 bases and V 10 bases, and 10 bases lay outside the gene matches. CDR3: CATKGTGIATEAFF. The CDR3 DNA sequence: TGTGCCACCAAAGGGACAGGGATTGCCACTGAAGCTTTCTTT.

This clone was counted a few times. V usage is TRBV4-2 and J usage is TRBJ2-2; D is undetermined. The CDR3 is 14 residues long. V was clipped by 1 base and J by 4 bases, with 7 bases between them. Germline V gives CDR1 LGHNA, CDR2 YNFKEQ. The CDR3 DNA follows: TGTGCCAGCAGCCAAGCCCTTCTCACCGGGGAGCTGTTTTTT. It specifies CASSQALLTGELFF.

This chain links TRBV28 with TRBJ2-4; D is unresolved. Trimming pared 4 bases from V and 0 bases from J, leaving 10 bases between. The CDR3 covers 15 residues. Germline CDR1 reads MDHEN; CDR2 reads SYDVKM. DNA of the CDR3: TGTGCCAGCAGTTCCCCAATATCAGCCAAAAACATTCAGTACTTC. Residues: CASSSPISAKNIQYF.

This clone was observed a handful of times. CDR3 residues: CASSVASGGATQYF. CDR3 coding DNA: TGTGCCAGCAGCGTAGCAAGCGGGGGGGCTACGCAGTATTTT. The chain joins TRBV9 to TRBJ2-3; 10 nucleotides line up with TRBD2. This CDR3 contains 14 residues. CDR1 is SGDLS and CDR2 is YYNGEE in the germline V gene. Unmatched junction bases numbered 3, after V lost 0 bases and J lost 8 bases.